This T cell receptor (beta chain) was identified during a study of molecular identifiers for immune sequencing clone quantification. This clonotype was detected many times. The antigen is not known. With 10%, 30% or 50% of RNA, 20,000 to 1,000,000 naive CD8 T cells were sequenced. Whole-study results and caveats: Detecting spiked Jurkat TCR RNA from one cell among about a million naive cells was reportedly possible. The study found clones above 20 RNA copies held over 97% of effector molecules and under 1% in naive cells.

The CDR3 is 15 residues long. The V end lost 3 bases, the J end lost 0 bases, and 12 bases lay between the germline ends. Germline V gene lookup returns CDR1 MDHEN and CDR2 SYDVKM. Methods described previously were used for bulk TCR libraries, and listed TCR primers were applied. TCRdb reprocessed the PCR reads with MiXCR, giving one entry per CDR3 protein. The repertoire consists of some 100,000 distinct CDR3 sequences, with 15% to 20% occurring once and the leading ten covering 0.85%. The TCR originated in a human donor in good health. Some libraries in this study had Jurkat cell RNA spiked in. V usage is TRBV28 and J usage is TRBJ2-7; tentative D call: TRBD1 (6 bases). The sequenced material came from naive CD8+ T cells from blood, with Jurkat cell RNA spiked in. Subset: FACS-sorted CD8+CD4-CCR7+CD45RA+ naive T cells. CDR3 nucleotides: TGTGCCAGCAGTTTCAGGGGTAGGAGCTCCTACGAGCAGTACTTC. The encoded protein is CASSFRGRSSYEQYF.